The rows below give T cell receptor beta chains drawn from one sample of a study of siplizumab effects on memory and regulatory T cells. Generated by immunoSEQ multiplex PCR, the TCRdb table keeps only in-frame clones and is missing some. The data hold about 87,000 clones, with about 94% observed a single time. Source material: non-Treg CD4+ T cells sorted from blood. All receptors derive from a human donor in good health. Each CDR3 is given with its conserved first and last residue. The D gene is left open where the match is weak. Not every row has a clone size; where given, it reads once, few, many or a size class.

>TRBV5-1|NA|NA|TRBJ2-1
CASSAVRLTDEQFF
TGCGCCAGCAGCGCCGTGCGGCTTACCGATGAGCAGTTCTTC
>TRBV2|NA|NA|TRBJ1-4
CASRLTVGRLNEKLFF
TGTGCCAGCAGACTCACTGTTGGACGGCTTAATGAAAAACTGTTTTTT
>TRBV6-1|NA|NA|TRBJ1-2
CASSEGQALLSYGYTF
TGTGCCAGCAGTGAAGGCCAGGCCCTCCTATCCTATGGCTACACCTTC
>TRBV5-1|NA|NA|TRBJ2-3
CASSLAVGTDTQYF
TGCGCCAGCAGCTTGGCCGTGGGCACAGATACGCAGTATTTT
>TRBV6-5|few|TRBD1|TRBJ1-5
CATRGQFNQPQHF
TGTGCCACCCGGGGACAGTTCAATCAGCCCCAGCATTTT
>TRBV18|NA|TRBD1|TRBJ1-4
CASSSTGTGSEKLFF
TGTGCCAGCTCATCTACCGGGACAGGGAGTGAAAAACTGTTTTTT
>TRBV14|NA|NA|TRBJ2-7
CASSQEALPSVEQYF
TGTGCCAGCAGCCAAGAGGCGCTCCCGTCGGTGGAGCAGTACTTC
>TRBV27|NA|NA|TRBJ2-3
CASTFGGSDTQYF
TGTGCCAGCACTTTCGGCGGGTCAGATACGCAGTATTTT
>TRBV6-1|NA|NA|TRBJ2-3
CAWRPEGTDTQYF
TGTGCGTGGCGCCCCGAGGGGACAGATACGCAGTATTTT
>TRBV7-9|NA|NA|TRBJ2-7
CASSQQRAEQYF
TGTGCCAGCAGCCAACAGCGGGCAGAGCAGTACTTC
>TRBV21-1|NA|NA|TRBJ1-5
CASSTRGHRADQPQHF
TGTGCCAGCAGCACCCGAGGGCACAGGGCGGATCAGCCCCAGCATTTT
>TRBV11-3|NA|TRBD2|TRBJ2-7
CASSLGLAVSYEQYF
TGTGCCAGCAGCTTAGGACTAGCGGTATCCTACGAGCAGTACTTC
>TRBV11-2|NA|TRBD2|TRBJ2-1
CASRILAGGIINYNEQFF
TGTGCCAGCAGGATACTAGCGGGGGGTATAATAAACTACAATGAGCAGTTCTTC
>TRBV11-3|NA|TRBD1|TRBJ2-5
CASRLARGRIQETQYF
TGTGCCAGCAGGCTCGCCAGGGGGCGAATCCAAGAGACCCAGTACTTC
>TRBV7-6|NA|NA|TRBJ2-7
CASSTHREHYEQYF
TGTGCCAGCAGCACCCACAGGGAGCACTACGAGCAGTACTTC
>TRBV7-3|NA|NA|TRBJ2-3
CASSLGGTSTDTQYF
TGTGCCAGCAGCTTAGGGGGGACTAGCACAGATACGCAGTATTTT
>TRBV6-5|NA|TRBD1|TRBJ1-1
CASSPDRGEAFF
TGTGCCAGCAGTCCGGACAGGGGTGAAGCTTTCTTT
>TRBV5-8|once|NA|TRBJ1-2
CASSLGLIYGYTF
TGTGCCAGCAGCCTGGGGCTGATCTATGGCTACACCTTC
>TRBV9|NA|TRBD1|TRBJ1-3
CASSVAGQGAGNTIYF
TGTGCCAGCAGCGTTGCAGGCCAGGGGGCCGGAAACACCATATATTTT
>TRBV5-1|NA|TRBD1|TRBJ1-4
CASSFRGTNEKLFF
TGCGCCAGCAGCTTCAGGGGGACTAATGAAAAACTGTTTTTT
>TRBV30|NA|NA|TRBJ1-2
CAWTRALAYTF
TGTGCCTGGACCCGAGCCCTGGCCTACACCTTC
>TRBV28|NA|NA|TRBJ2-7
CASSFSGASYEQYF
TGTGCCAGCAGTTTTTCGGGGGCCTCCTACGAGCAGTACTTC
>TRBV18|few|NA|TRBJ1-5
CASSPNRQESFYSNQPQHF
TGTGCCAGCTCACCTAACCGACAGGAGAGTTTTTATAGCAATCAGCCCCAGCATTTT
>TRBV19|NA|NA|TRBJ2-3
CASSIDAATDTQYF
TGTGCCAGTAGTATAGATGCCGCCACAGATACGCAGTATTTT
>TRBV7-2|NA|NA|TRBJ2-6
CASSLFSEGANVLTF
TGTGCCAGCAGCTTATTCTCCGAGGGGGCCAACGTCCTGACTTTC
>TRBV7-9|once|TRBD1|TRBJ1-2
CASSLTGTGYGYTF
TGTGCCAGCAGCTTAACAGGGACAGGCTATGGCTACACCTTC
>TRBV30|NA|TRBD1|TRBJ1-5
CAWSTGQGAGNQPQHF
TGTGCCTGGAGTACTGGACAGGGGGCAGGCAATCAGCCCCAGCATTTT
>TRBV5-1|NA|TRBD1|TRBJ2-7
CASSLEQGTYEQYF
TGCGCCAGCAGCTTGGAACAGGGGACCTACGAGCAGTACTTC
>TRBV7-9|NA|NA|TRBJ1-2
CASTGQGRERGYTF
TGTGCCAGCACCGGCCAGGGCCGGGAGCGAGGCTACACCTTC
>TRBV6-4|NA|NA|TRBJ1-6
CASRQVRGSPLHF
TGTGCCAGTAGACAGGTCCGGGGATCACCCCTCCACTTT
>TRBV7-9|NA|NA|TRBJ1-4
CASSPGPTNEKLFF
TGTGCCAGCAGCCCGGGACCAACGAATGAAAAACTGTTTTTT
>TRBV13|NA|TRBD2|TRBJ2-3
CASSLTSGLGTDTQYF
TGTGCCAGCAGCTTGACTAGCGGACTTGGCACAGATACGCAGTATTTT
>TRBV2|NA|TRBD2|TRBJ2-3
CASEAGGLTDTQYF
TGTGCCAGCGAGGCGGGAGGGCTCACAGATACGCAGTATTTT
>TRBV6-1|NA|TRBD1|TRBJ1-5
CASSEAGQMNNQPQHF
TGTGCCAGCAGTGAAGCGGGACAGATGAACAATCAGCCCCAGCATTTT
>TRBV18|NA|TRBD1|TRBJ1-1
CASSPPNTGGRGEAFF
TGTGCCAGCTCACCACCTAATACAGGGGGAAGAGGTGAAGCTTTCTTT
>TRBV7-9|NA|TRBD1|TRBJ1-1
CASSLGTGNTEAFF
TGTGCCAGCAGCTTGGGGACAGGGAACACTGAAGCTTTCTTT
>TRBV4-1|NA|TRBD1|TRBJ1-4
CASSGTGGGNEKLFF
TGCGCCAGCAGCGGGACAGGGGGAGGTAATGAAAAACTGTTTTTT
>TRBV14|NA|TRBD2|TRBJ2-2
CASSQYGAGGSTGELFF
TGTGCCAGCAGCCAATACGGAGCGGGAGGATCCACCGGGGAGCTGTTTTTT
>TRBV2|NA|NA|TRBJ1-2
CARALGHNYGYTF
TGTGCCAGAGCCCTGGGACATAACTATGGCTACACCTTC
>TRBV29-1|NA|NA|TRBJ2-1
CSVVPSVKNRGYNEQFF
TGCAGCGTTGTGCCTAGCGTTAAGAATCGGGGTTACAATGAGCAGTTCTTC
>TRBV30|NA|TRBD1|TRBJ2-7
CAWDNRGDEQYF
TGTGCCTGGGACAACAGGGGTGACGAGCAGTACTTC
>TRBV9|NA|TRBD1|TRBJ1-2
CASTLGTANYGYTF
TGTGCCAGCACCTTAGGGACAGCTAACTATGGCTACACCTTC
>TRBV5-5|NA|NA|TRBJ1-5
CASSLVPTNLPGGDQPQHF
TGTGCCAGCAGCTTGGTACCCACAAATCTCCCCGGGGGGGATCAGCCCCAGCATTTT
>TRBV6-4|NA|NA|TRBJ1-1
CASSPTVNTEAFF
TGTGCCAGCAGCCCCACAGTGAACACTGAAGCTTTCTTT
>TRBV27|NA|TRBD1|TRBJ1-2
CASSAIRDRGDYGYTF
TGTGCCAGCAGTGCTATCCGGGACAGGGGTGACTATGGCTACACCTTC
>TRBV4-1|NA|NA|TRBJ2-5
CASSQDAQYQETQYF
TGCGCCAGCAGCCAAGATGCCCAATACCAAGAGACCCAGTACTTC
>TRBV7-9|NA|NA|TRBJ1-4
CASSVYRESLTNEKLFF
TGTGCCAGCAGCGTCTACAGGGAGAGCTTAACTAATGAAAAACTGTTTTTT
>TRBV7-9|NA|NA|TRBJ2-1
CASSWDSRNEQFF
TGTGCCAGCAGCTGGGACTCACGTAATGAGCAGTTCTTC
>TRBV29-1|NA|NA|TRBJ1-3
CSVSGFGNTIYF
TGCAGCGTTTCAGGATTTGGAAACACCATATATTTT
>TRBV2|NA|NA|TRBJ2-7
CASSEQGLNEQYF
TGTGCCAGCAGTGAGCAGGGGCTAAACGAGCAGTACTTC
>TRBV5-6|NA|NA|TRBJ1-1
CASSLIGTPNTEAFF
TGTGCCAGCAGCTTGATCGGGACACCGAACACTGAAGCTTTCTTT